The source of this T cell receptor (beta chain) is a study of T cells in Graves' hyperthyroidism and ophthalmopathy. General observations from the study: Ophthalmopathy prediction by the model preceded onset by a median approximately 5.9 months.

Over 18 months, lack of ophthalmopathy progression marked Graves' hyperthyroidism as stable. On the basis of clinical symptoms, serum thyroxine and TRAb, thyroid ultrasound and orbital computed tomography, diagnoses were made. Researchers took RNA transcripts and amplified the TCR beta CDR3 regions from them. When the TCR CDR3 underwent first-round RT-PCR, the HTBI primer set was used. TCRdb independently ran MiXCR on the multiplex PCR reads; one entry per CDR3 protein. Of over 300,000 distinct CDR3 sequences listed, around 14% are singletons. In regard to this clonotype: What it binds is not known.

Germline V gene lookup returns CDR1 LGHNT and CDR2 FRNRAP. With 4 bases removed from V and 8 bases from J, the gap between germline ends came to 17 bases. This CDR3 has 15 residues. Sequencing was carried out using blood. This TCR was sampled from a woman in her sixties with Graves' hyperthyroidism. This chain joins TRBV12-5 and TRBJ1-4, with D uncertain. The CDR3 is CASGSRANLGEKLFF. The CDR3 DNA reads as TGTGCTAGTGGTTCCCGGGCCAATCTGGGAGAAAAACTGTTTTTT.